This T cell receptor beta chain is from a study of cytomegalovirus exposure and HLA in healthy donors. With 5 bases clipped from V and 1 base from J, the junction kept 3 bases outside the gene matches. From germline, CDR1 is WSHSY and CDR2 SAAADI. The CDR3 totals 15 residues. In regard to this clone: The antigen remains undetermined.

The PCR used 60 Vbeta and 13 Jbeta primers. Assay used: immunoSEQ multiplex PCR; TCRdb lists only in-frame clones, some missing. The sample has 130,000 or so clones; about 79% are singletons. The study's findings and limits: In a later analysis, a missense DCLRE1C variant was linked to TCR beta V- and J-gene trimming.

The sequence was obtained from a woman aged 18-30 years in good health and CMV-seropositive. The chain uses TRBV10-2 and TRBJ2-7, with 12 bases identical to TRBD2. Sequences were obtained from PBMCs. CDR3 nucleotide sequence: TGCGCCAGCAGTATAACTAGCGGGGGGTCCTACGAGCAGTACTTC. Translation: CASSITSGGSYEQYF.